These 16 T cell receptor beta chains came from one sample sequenced in a study of blood T cells in healthy people across ages. Together with a sample-barcoded 5' primer, a J-beta primer mix was included in a second PCR lasting 7 to 11 cycles. TCRdb reanalysed the 5' RACE reads using MiXCR and keeps one entry per CDR3 protein. The sample records roughly 500,000 distinct CDR3 sequences, 27% being singletons. The source material was blood. The receptors derive from a woman in her seventies in good health.

This clonotype showed up just a few times. CDR3 loop: CAWSDRGGNTIYF. Written as DNA, the CDR3 is TGTGCCTGGAGCGACAGGGGAGGAAACACCATATATTTT. V and J are TRBV30 and TRBJ1-3, with 8 bases that match TRBD1. The J segment lost 4 bases and the V segment lost 3 bases, leaving 2 bases of the junction unmatched. The CDR3 runs to 13 residues. Germline loops: CDR1 GTSNPN, CDR2 SVGIG (reference sequence).

The chain links TRBV6-6 to TRBJ2-5, with 9 bases lining up with TRBD1. Germline V gene data show CDR1 as MNHNY and CDR2 as SVGAGI (reference sequence). Losses at the gene ends were 5 bases for V and 11 bases for J; bases not matched to a gene: 6. The CDR3 contains 12 residues. The CDR3 spells CASSGDRVGQYF. In DNA, the CDR3 is TGTGCCAGCAGTGGGGACAGGGTCGGGCAGTACTTC.

V and J are TRBV30 and TRBJ2-7; 9 positions match TRBD2. With V trimmed by 2 bases and J by 5 bases, 7 bases remained unmatched. This CDR3 is 14 amino acids long. Germline V CDR1 and CDR2: GTSNPN, SVGIG (reference sequence). CDR3 residues: CAWSFGPSGDEQYF. In DNA, the CDR3 is TGTGCCTGGAGTTTCGGGCCTAGCGGGGACGAGCAGTACTTC.

This clonotype was detected only a few times. The genes are TRBV7-2 and TRBJ2-7; D is uncertain. This CDR3 has 15 residues. V shed 2 bases and J shed 0 bases, with 11 bases lying between them. Germline assignment: CDR1 SGHTA and CDR2 FQGNSA. CDR3 DNA sequence: TGTGCCAGCAGCTTACAGTGGAGCGCCTCCTACGAGCAGTACTTC. It codes for CASSLQWSASYEQYF. The full variable domain, rest sourced from reference TRBV7-2 and TRBJ2-7, is GAGVSQSPSNKVTEKGKDVELRCDPISGHTALYWYRQSLGQGLEFLIYFQGNSAPDKSGLPSDRFSAERTGGSVSTLTIQRTQQEDSAVYLCASSLQWSASYEQYFGPGTRLTVT.

Many counts were recorded for this clonotype. V and J are TRBV29-1 and TRBJ2-7; possibly TRBD1 for D (5 bases). Germline lookup yields CDR1 SQVTM and CDR2 ANQGSEA. Trimming pared 4 bases from V and 7 bases from J, leaving 17 bases between. CDR3 size: 13 residues. The CDR3 bases are TGCAGCGTTGGGTTCCAGGGTGCAACGGAGCAGTACTTC. Amino acids: CSVGFQGATEQYF.

This clonotype has only a few counts. The rearrangement uses TRBV7-2 and TRBJ1-2, with D perhaps TRBD1 (5 bases). Germline V CDR1 and CDR2: SGHTA, FQGNSA. Trimming left V 1 base short and J 5 bases short, with 11 bases between. The CDR3 spans 14 residues. The chain's CDR3 is CASSLERQGYGYTF. The CDR3 DNA reads TGTGCCAGCAGCTTAGAGCGCCAGGGTTATGGCTACACCTTC. The entire variable domain, with the rest obtained from reference TRBV7-2 and TRBJ1-2, is as follows: GAGVSQSPSNKVTEKGKDVELRCDPISGHTALYWYRQSLGQGLEFLIYFQGNSAPDKSGLPSDRFSAERTGGSVSTLTIQRTQQEDSAVYLCASSLERQGYGYTFGSGTRLTVV.

This clonotype has a handful of counts. The chain carries TRBV12-3 or TRBV12-4 and TRBJ2-1; the D gene is possibly TRBD2 (5 bases). V lost 4 bases to trimming and J lost 7 bases, with 8 bases between them. The CDR3 length is 12 residues. The CDR3 loop is CASSYGENEQFF. The CDR3 DNA reads as TGTGCCAGCAGTTACGGGGAGAATGAGCAGTTCTTC.

The chain has TRBV20-1 and TRBJ2-1, with 7 bases that match TRBD2. The germline CDR1 and CDR2 sequences are DFQATT and SNEGSKA (reference sequence). With 5 bases clipped from V and 5 bases from J, the junction kept 9 bases outside the gene matches. There are 14 residues in the CDR3. The CDR3 nucleotides are TGCAGTGCTCCTTTGCGGGAGTATGACAATGAGCAGTTCTTC. Amino acids: CSAPLREYDNEQFF.

This clonotype was observed a few times. In nucleotides, the CDR3 is TGTGCCAGCAGCTTAGAGCACCAACCCCTTGCGACCCAGTACTTC. It specifies CASSLEHQPLATQYF. The chain employs TRBV7-3 and TRBJ2-5, with unresolved D. CDR1 is SGHTA and CDR2 is FQGTGA in the germline V gene. Trimming removed 2 bases at V and 7 bases at J, with 17 bases between. The CDR3 spans 15 residues.

The sample holds a few counts of this clonotype. The chain links TRBV6-6 to TRBJ1-1, with D uncertain. This CDR3 region has 13 residues. V lost 4 bases to trimming and J lost 1 base, with 7 bases between them. The germline V gene has CDR1 MNHNY and CDR2 SVGAGI (reference sequence). The CDR3 nucleotides are TGTGCCAGCAGTTTTCCAAAGAACACTGAAGCTTTCTTT. This gives the protein CASSFPKNTEAFF.

The gene calls are TRBV7-2 and TRBJ2-5; the D is unclear. Near its end, the DNA agrees better with TRBJ2-1, so the J call may be wrong. Per germline, CDR1 SGHTA and CDR2 FQGNSA. This CDR3 region has 14 residues. For the CDR3, the DNA is TGTGCCAGCAGCGAATCCAACCCCACCCATGAGCAGTTCTTC. Translated: CASSESNPTHEQFF.

The V call is TRBV12-3 or TRBV12-4, the J call TRBJ2-2; D gene ambiguous. The CDR3 runs to 12 residues. Trimming stripped 4 bases from V and 8 bases from J, with 8 bases between. Here the CDR3 DNA reads TGTGCCAGCAGTTACCACCTGGGGGAGCTGTTTTTT. Protein: CASSYHLGELFF.

This clonotype was counted between two and nine times. Here the CDR3 reads CASSRTGDEKLFF. As DNA, the CDR3 is TGCGCCAGCAGCCGGACAGGGGATGAAAAACTGTTTTTT. J is TRBJ1-4 and V is TRBV4-1; 9 bases align to TRBD1. Trimming cost V 4 bases and J 6 bases; bases outside gene matches: 0. The CDR3 is made up of 13 amino acids. Germline V CDR1 and CDR2: MGHRA, YSYEKL.

The chain carries TRBV7-9 and TRBJ2-2; D remains unclear. CDR3 length: 16 amino acids. The germline gives CDR1 SEHNR, CDR2 FQNEAQ (reference sequence). With 5 bases removed from V and 0 bases from J, the gap between germline ends came to 13 bases. The CDR3 here is CASSPTSDANTGELFF. The CDR3, as DNA: TGTGCCAGCAGCCCCACGAGCGACGCGAACACCGGGGAGCTGTTTTTT.

This clonotype occurred a few times. The V gene is TRBV12-3 or TRBV12-4, the J gene TRBJ2-5; 12 bases are shared with TRBD1. The DNA end favors TRBJ2-7, so the J call may be wrong. CDR3 size: 16 residues. The CDR3 reads CASSSTGTGGFYEQYF. DNA for the CDR3: TGTGCCAGCAGTTCCACCGGGACAGGGGGCTTCTACGAGCAGTACTTC.

The rearrangement links TRBV29-1 to TRBJ2-1; TRBD1 aligns across 7 bases. Losses at the gene ends were 6 bases for V and 7 bases for J; bases not matched to a gene: 9. Germline V gene data show CDR1 as SQVTM and CDR2 as ANQGSEA. This CDR3 is 13 amino acids long. The chain's CDR3 is CSVKGQGVNEQFF. The DNA for the CDR3 is TGCAGCGTCAAGGGGCAGGGGGTGAATGAGCAGTTCTTC.